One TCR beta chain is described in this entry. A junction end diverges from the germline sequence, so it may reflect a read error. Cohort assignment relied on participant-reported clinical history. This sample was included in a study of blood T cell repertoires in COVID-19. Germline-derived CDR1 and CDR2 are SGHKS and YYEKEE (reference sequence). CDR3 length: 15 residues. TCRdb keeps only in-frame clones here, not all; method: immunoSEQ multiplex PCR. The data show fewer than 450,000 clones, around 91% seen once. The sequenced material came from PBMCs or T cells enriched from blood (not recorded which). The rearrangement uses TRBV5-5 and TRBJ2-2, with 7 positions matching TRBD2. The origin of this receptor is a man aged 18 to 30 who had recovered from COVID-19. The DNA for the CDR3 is TGTGCCAGCAGGTTGGGTCGGGGGGTCACCGGGGAGCTGTTTTTT. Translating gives CASRLGRGVTGELFF.